The clone carrying this T cell receptor beta chain was counted only a few times. What it recognizes is unknown. The study profiled TCR beta VDJ and CDR3 using genomic DNA as template. MiXCR, applied by TCRdb to the reads, yields one record per CDR3 protein. The sample gives just over 400,000 distinct CDR3 sequences, 55% to 75% of which show up once; 4% is in the top ten. This specimen belongs to a study of CD8+CD57+ T cells in acquired aplastic anemia. Study observations and caveats: Controls did not differ significantly from patients in CD8+ Simpson's diversity. Roughly 31 was the count of CD8+ CDR3 sequences that patients shared with controls.

The germline CDR1 and CDR2 sequences are LGHNA and YSLEER. The CDR3 is 16 amino acids. V lost 5 bases, J lost 6 bases, and 11 bases stayed unmatched. The origin of this receptor is a human donor in good health, serving as a control. The sequencing input was sorted CD4+, CD8+, or CD8+CD57+ T cells (not recorded which) from PBMCs. The V call is TRBV4-3, the J call TRBJ1-1; 11 bases are shared with TRBD1. This CDR3 reads CASSLDSLDRGPEAFF. CDR3 sequence (DNA): TGCGCCAGCAGCTTAGACTCGTTGGACAGGGGGCCTGAAGCTTTCTTT.